This passage covers 32 T cell receptor beta chains from one sample sequenced in a study of CD8 T cells in ankylosing spondylitis. Points from the study as a whole: One TCR beta motif, made up of seven to nine highly homologous variants, appeared characteristic of ankylosing spondylitis blood.

TCRdb processed the 5' RACE reads anew with MiXCR; each CDR3 protein has one entry. The sample has around 770,000 distinct CDR3 sequences; approximately 12% are singletons. No antigens are known for them. The sequenced material came from blood, either unsorted or a sorted T cell fraction (not recorded which). These receptor sequences come from a male donor with ankylosing spondylitis.

This clonotype turned up a few times. The rearrangement joins TRBV10-3 to TRBJ2-4; 10 positions agree with TRBD1. The V gene end was trimmed by 7 bases and the J gene end by 5 bases; junction bases not matched to a gene: 5. Germline loops: CDR1 ENHRY, CDR2 SYGVKD. The CDR3 runs to 14 residues. DNA of the CDR3: TGTGCCATCACCCCCGGGACAGGGGAAAACATTCAGTACTTC. This translates into CAITPGTGENIQYF.

This sequence joins TRBV7-8 and TRBJ1-1; no definite D call. This CDR3 has 14 residues. The germline V gene encodes CDR1 SGHVS and CDR2 FQNEAQ. Trimming pared 5 bases from V and 3 bases from J, leaving 13 bases between. As DNA, the CDR3 is TGTGCCAGCAGCCTTCTTCAGAAGGACACTGAAGCTTTCTTT. The encoded protein is CASSLLQKDTEAFF.

This chain uses TRBV20-1 with TRBJ2-1; D is perhaps TRBD1 (5 bases). Germline lookup yields CDR1 DFQATT and CDR2 SNEGSKA (reference sequence). This CDR3 contains 12 residues. V was clipped by 5 bases and J by 7 bases, with 12 bases between them. The DNA of the CDR3 is TGCAGTGCTCAAGGACAACCTAATGAGCAGTTCTTC. It codes for CSAQGQPNEQFF.

The chain couples TRBV6-5 to TRBJ1-5; D ambiguous. V shed 3 bases and J shed 6 bases, with 6 bases lying between them. CDR3 length equals 12 residues. CDR1 is MNHEY, CDR2 SVGAGI, per germline. The CDR3 DNA reads as TGTGCCAGCAGTTATATAGGTCAGCCCCAGCATTTT. Protein sequence: CASSYIGQPQHF.

This clonotype was picked up a small number of times. The chain is built from TRBV7-9 and TRBJ2-1; TRBD2 agrees at 14 bases. With 2 bases clipped from V and 6 bases from J, the junction kept 6 bases outside the gene matches. The CDR3 is 17 amino acids. Germline CDR1 is SEHNR and CDR2 is FQNEAQ (reference sequence). CDR3 nucleotides: TGTGCCAGCAGCTTACCGGGACTAGCGGGAGTGGGCAATGAGCAGTTCTTC. It yields the protein CASSLPGLAGVGNEQFF.

This clonotype was recorded a few times. This chain connects TRBV4-1 to TRBJ2-1; D possibly uses TRBD1 or TRBD2 (5 bases each). The V gene's germline CDR1 is MGHRA and CDR2 YSYEKL. V was clipped by 4 bases and J by 4 bases, with 17 bases between them. The CDR3 length is 16 residues. The CDR3 coding sequence is TGCGCCAGCAGCCTTCTCCGGGACCTATATTACAATGAGCAGTTCTTC. This sequence encodes CASSLLRDLYYNEQFF.

The chain couples TRBV10-3 to TRBJ1-1; D ambiguous. V was clipped by 8 bases and J by 10 bases, with 17 bases between them. CDR3 length: 12 residues. CDR1 is ENHRY and CDR2 is SYGVKD in the germline V gene. This chain's CDR3 is CAIGRDKDVAFF. CDR3 bases: TGTGCCATCGGCCGGGATAAGGATGTAGCTTTCTTT.

This clonotype has ten or more counts. The V gene is TRBV4-2, the J gene TRBJ2-1, with 9 bases fitting TRBD2. The CDR3 has 16 amino acids. With 1 base clipped from V and 2 bases from J, the junction kept 3 bases outside the gene matches. CDR1 is LGHNA and CDR2 is YNFKEQ in the germline V gene. CDR3 nucleotides: TGTGCCAGCAGCCAAGCGACTAGCGGTCCCTACAATGAGCAGTTCTTC. Encoded protein: CASSQATSGPYNEQFF.

This chain uses TRBV5-1 with TRBJ2-3, with TRBD2 as a possible D gene (5 bases). V was clipped by 2 bases and J by 4 bases, with 11 bases between them. Germline V CDR1 and CDR2: SGHRS, YFSETQ. The CDR3 totals 14 residues. The CDR3 region has the DNA TGCGCCAGCAGCTTAGAGGGATTCTCAGATACGCAGTATTTT. Residues: CASSLEGFSDTQYF.

This chain links TRBV10-1 with TRBJ2-7, with D perhaps TRBD2 (5 bases). CDR1 WNHNN and CDR2 SYGVQD come from the germline V gene (reference sequence). The CDR3 has 11 amino acids. The ends were cut back, 9 bases at V and 3 bases at J, with 9 bases in the middle. This CDR3 is CARNRGYEQYF. The DNA of the CDR3 is TGCGCCAGGAATCGGGGCTACGAGCAGTACTTC.

Only a few counts were recorded for this clonotype. The chain is built from TRBV20-1 and TRBJ2-7; TRBD2 is a possible D gene (5 bases). The V and J ends lost 0 bases and 2 bases respectively, with 14 bases between them. This CDR3 is 15 amino acids long. CDR1 is DFQATT, CDR2 SNEGSKA, per germline (reference sequence). The CDR3 sequence: CSAREPLASPYEQYF. CDR3 coding DNA: TGCAGTGCTAGAGAGCCCCTGGCTAGCCCCTACGAGCAGTACTTC.

The chain has TRBV6-2 or TRBV6-3 and TRBJ2-1; the D is unclear. V was cut by 7 bases and J by 0 bases, with 7 bases left in between. In germline, CDR1 is MNHEY, CDR2 SVGEGT. The CDR3 is made up of 13 amino acids. The chain's CDR3 is CASKKGSYNEQFF. CDR3 bases: TGTGCCAGCAAGAAGGGCTCCTACAATGAGCAGTTCTTC.

This clonotype was detected ten times or more. The genes are TRBV20-1 and TRBJ1-2; TRBD1 agrees at 7 bases. Trimming took 2 bases from V and 2 from J; bases not matched to a gene: 14. This CDR3 spans 17 amino acids. Germline V gives CDR1 DFQATT, CDR2 SNEGSKA (reference sequence). Here the CDR3 DNA reads TGCAGTGCTAGATATCTAGTTGGGGACAGCCACAACTATGGCTACACCTTC. Amino acids: CSARYLVGDSHNYGYTF.

This clonotype was seen at least ten times. The rearrangement uses TRBV20-1 and TRBJ2-5; the D is unclear. The germline CDR1 and CDR2 sequences are DFQATT and SNEGSKA (reference sequence). The CDR3 is made up of 13 amino acids. Trimming pared 2 bases from V and 5 bases from J, leaving 12 bases between. The CDR3 spells CSARLASLETQYF. CDR3 in DNA: TGCAGTGCTAGATTGGCTAGTCTGGAGACCCAGTACTTC.

The chain has TRBV6-2 or TRBV6-3 and TRBJ1-1; D not certain. Germline V gene sequence: CDR1 MNHEY, CDR2 SVGEGT. The CDR3 is made up of 13 amino acids. V lost 2 bases, J lost 7 bases, and 11 bases lay in between. The CDR3 sequence is CASSYAGSLEAFF. CDR3 nucleotides: TGTGCCAGCAGTTACGCAGGAAGTCTTGAAGCTTTCTTT.

This clonotype was recorded at least ten times. This sequence joins TRBV7-6 and TRBJ2-3; tentatively, D is TRBD2 (5 bases). Germline loops: CDR1 SGHVS, CDR2 FNYEAQ. The length of the CDR3 is 16 residues. Trimming removed 1 base at V and 0 bases at J, with 11 bases between. CDR3 loop: CASSLVGGGSTDTQYF. In DNA, the CDR3 is TGTGCCAGCAGCTTAGTCGGAGGCGGTAGCACAGATACGCAGTATTTT.

This clonotype occurred a few times. J is TRBJ2-5 and V is TRBV7-3; 8 bases align to TRBD1. V was clipped by 5 bases and J by 1 base; unmatched bases: 6. This CDR3 is built from 15 residues. The germline V gene encodes CDR1 SGHTA and CDR2 FQGTGA. CDR3: CASSAGTGSQETQYF. The CDR3 region has the DNA TGTGCCAGCAGCGCGGGGACAGGATCCCAAGAGACCCAGTACTTC.

In its sample, this clonotype was seen many times. The genes are TRBV9 and TRBJ1-6; D unclear. CDR1 SGDLS and CDR2 YYNGEE come from the germline V gene. Trimming cost V 4 bases and J 0 bases, with 8 bases left between them. CDR3 length: 15 residues. The CDR3, as DNA: TGTGCCAGCAGCCCCCCGGGCTCCTATAATTCACCCCTCCACTTT. Its translation: CASSPPGSYNSPLHF. The variable domain in full, with the rest retrieved from reference TRBV9 and TRBJ1-6, is DSGVTQTPKHLITATGQRVTLRCSPRSGDLSVYWYQQSLDQGLQFLIQYYNGEERAKGNILERFSAQQFPDLHSELNLSSLELGDSALYFCASSPPGSYNSPLHFGNGTRLTVT.

V and J are TRBV27 and TRBJ2-3; D remains unclear. Trimming removed 4 bases from V and 0 bases from J, with 8 bases in between. Germline loops: CDR1 MNHEY, CDR2 SMNVEV (reference sequence). The CDR3 runs to 14 residues. CDR3 sequence: CASSYVPSTDTQYF. CDR3 nucleotides: TGTGCCAGCAGTTACGTCCCTAGCACAGATACGCAGTATTTT.

The rearrangement uses TRBV20-1 and TRBJ1-1; 12 bases map to TRBD1. V lost 6 bases and J lost 3; bases outside the gene matches: 8. The CDR3 has 15 residues. Germline-derived CDR1 and CDR2 are DFQATT and SNEGSKA (reference sequence). The CDR3: CSARDRGQLYTEAFF. DNA of the CDR3: TGCAGTGCCAGGGACAGGGGGCAACTGTACACTGAAGCTTTCTTT.

This clonotype was observed a handful of times. Compared with germline, one end of the junction differs, possibly owing to a read error. The chain recombines TRBV5-5 with TRBJ2-1; TRBD1 might be the D (6 bases). The length of the CDR3 is 13 residues. The germline gives CDR1 SGHKS, CDR2 YYEKEE (reference sequence). CDR3 loop: CASSLAGQRTGHF. CDR3 DNA sequence: TGTGCCAGCAGCTTGGCAGGACAGCGGACCGGCCACTTC.

For the CDR3, the DNA is TGCGCCAGCAGCCGTACCACGACATTTTCGACCGGGGAGCTGTTTTTT. Protein sequence: CASSRTTTFSTGELFF. The genes are TRBV4-1 and TRBJ2-2, with no clear D. The length of the CDR3 is 16 residues. Per the germline V gene, CDR1 is MGHRA and CDR2 is YSYEKL. V lost 4 bases, J lost 5 bases, and 17 bases lay in between.

The CDR3 DNA is TGTGCCAGCAGTTTGATAGTGGCTGAGCAGTTCTTC. Amino acid sequence: CASSLIVAEQFF. This chain connects TRBV28 to TRBJ2-1, with D unclear. V lost 3 bases and J 9 bases, leaving 9 bases between the germline ends. This CDR3 is built from 12 residues. Looked up from germline, CDR1 is MDHEN and CDR2 is SYDVKM. Drawing the rest from reference TRBV28 and TRBJ2-1, the complete variable domain is DVKVTQSSRYLVKRTGEKVFLECVQDMDHENMFWYRQDPGLGLRLIYFSYDVKMKEKGDIPEGYSVSREKKERFSLILESASTNQTSMYLCASSLIVAEQFFGPGTRLTVL.

The chain couples TRBV4-2 to TRBJ1-5, with D maybe TRBD1 (6 bases). The V end was cut by 4 bases, the J end by 6 bases, with 22 bases between. The CDR3 has 17 amino acids. The V gene's germline CDR1 is LGHNA and CDR2 YNFKEQ. The CDR3 loop reads CASSRGLREGIIQPQHF. As DNA, the CDR3 is TGTGCCAGCAGCCGGGGGCTCCGGGAGGGGATCATTCAGCCCCAGCATTTT.

A few counts support this clonotype. This chain links TRBV6-1 with TRBJ2-7, with 7 bases aligning to TRBD2. Unmatched junction bases numbered 8, after V lost 6 bases and J lost 3 bases. Germline values: CDR1 MNHNS, CDR2 SASEGT. There are 14 residues in the CDR3. The CDR3 bases are TGTGCCAGCAGCCGCGGACTAGTTTTCTACGAGCAGTACTTC. This gives the protein CASSRGLVFYEQYF.

This clonotype was picked up many times. The chain has TRBV7-3 and TRBJ1-1; D gene ambiguous. Germline V gene data show CDR1 as SGHTA and CDR2 as FQGTGA. The CDR3 is made up of 13 amino acids. V was shortened by 1 base and J by 3 bases, with 6 bases between the two germline ends. The CDR3 protein is CASSLKVDTEAFF. The CDR3 DNA reads TGTGCCAGCAGCTTAAAAGTGGACACTGAAGCTTTCTTT.

This chain links TRBV7-2 with TRBJ2-1; 8 bases are a match to TRBD2. The CDR3 is 14 amino acids. CDR1 and CDR2 from the germline V gene are SGHTA and FQGNSA. The V and J ends lost 6 bases and 4 bases, in that order; junction bases with no gene match: 5. CDR3 DNA: TGTGCCAGCAGGAGTAGCGGGGCTTACAATGAGCAGTTCTTC. Translation gives CASRSSGAYNEQFF.

Ten or more counts support this clonotype. The V and J genes are TRBV6-6 and TRBJ1-1; D is undetermined. From germline, CDR1 is MNHNY and CDR2 SVGAGI (reference sequence). The V end was cut by 8 bases, the J end by 2 bases, with 9 bases between. This CDR3 contains 12 residues. CDR3 sequence (DNA): TGTGCCAGCGGGTCAGCCAACACTGAAGCTTTCTTT. Its protein product is CASGSANTEAFF.

This clonotype occurred a few times. CDR3 amino acids: CSAGGPKTQETQYF. CDR3 DNA sequence: TGCAGTGCGGGGGGTCCGAAGACCCAAGAGACCCAGTACTTC. The chain links TRBV20-1 to TRBJ2-5; a possible D gene is TRBD2 (6 bases). Per germline, CDR1 DFQATT and CDR2 SNEGSKA (reference sequence). Trimming stripped 6 bases from V and 1 base from J, with 15 bases between. This CDR3 comprises 14 residues.

This clonotype was picked up many times. This chain uses TRBV10-3 with TRBJ2-1, with D possibly being TRBD2 (5 bases). V was shortened by 4 bases and J by 5 bases, with 12 bases between the two germline ends. Germline CDR1 ENHRY, CDR2 SYGVKD. This CDR3 contains 14 residues. DNA of the CDR3: TGTGCCATCAGTGCGAGAGCGGATAACAATGAGCAGTTCTTC. Encoded protein: CAISARADNNEQFF.

This clonotype was observed many times. The V gene is TRBV4-2, the J gene TRBJ1-5, with 7 bases matching TRBD1. Losses at the gene ends were 2 bases for V and 9 bases for J; bases not matched to a gene: 7. CDR3 length: 14 residues. Germline V gene data show CDR1 as LGHNA and CDR2 as YNFKEQ. The CDR3 spells CASSQPDRARPQHF. CDR3 bases: TGTGCCAGCAGCCAACCAGACAGGGCGCGGCCCCAGCATTTT.

This clonotype has a count of ten or more. V usage is TRBV29-1 and J usage is TRBJ1-2; D unresolved. CDR1 is SQVTM and CDR2 is ANQGSEA in the germline V gene. The CDR3 extends over 15 amino acids. Trimming removed 4 bases at V and 3 bases at J, with 18 bases between. The CDR3 DNA is TGCAGCGTTGTCCCGATGAAGGGTGGGGACTATGGCTACACCTTC. It yields the protein CSVVPMKGGDYGYTF.